This is a list of T cell receptor beta chains from one sample in a study of cytomegalovirus exposure and HLA in healthy donors. The assay was immunoSEQ multiplex PCR, and TCRdb's table has in-frame clones only and misses some. In total, the table holds tens of thousands of clones. The sequencing input was PBMCs. All receptors derive from a woman in her thirties in good health and CMV-seronegative. The CDR3 runs from the conserved cysteine through the conserved F or W. A D gene is named only where the DNA matches it firmly.

CDR3nt: TGTGCCAGCAGTCGGACAGGGAGCTCCTACGAGCAGTACTTC; CDR3aa: CASSRTGSSYEQYF; d_gene: TRBD1; j_gene: TRBJ2-7; v_gene: TRBV28; len: 14
CDR3nt: TGTGCCAGAAGACTAGGAGGTGAGCAGTTCTTC; CDR3aa: CARRLGGEQFF; d_gene: .; j_gene: TRBJ2-1; v_gene: TRBV6-4; len: 11
CDR3nt: TGTGCCAGCAGCTTAGGGGTGAGACTAGCGCCCACAGATACGCAGTATTTT; CDR3aa: CASSLGVRLAPTDTQYF; d_gene: TRBD2; j_gene: TRBJ2-3; v_gene: TRBV11-2; len: 17
CDR3nt: TGTGCCTGGGGTCGGGACAGCAGCAATCAGCCCCAGCATTTT; CDR3aa: CAWGRDSSNQPQHF; d_gene: TRBD1; j_gene: TRBJ1-5; v_gene: TRBV30; len: 14
CDR3nt: TGTGCCAGCAGCGTAGGGCAGGTCTCTGGGGCCAACGTCCTGACTTTC; CDR3aa: CASSVGQVSGANVLTF; d_gene: .; j_gene: TRBJ2-6; v_gene: TRBV9; len: 16
CDR3nt: TGTGCCAGCAGCTTTAGCGGCCACACAGATACGCAGTATTTT; CDR3aa: CASSFSGHTDTQYF; d_gene: .; j_gene: TRBJ2-3; v_gene: TRBV5-6; len: 14
CDR3nt: TGTGCCATCAGGACCGGGACAGGGTCCTACGAGCAGTACTTC; CDR3aa: CAIRTGTGSYEQYF; d_gene: TRBD1; j_gene: TRBJ2-7; v_gene: TRBV10-3; len: 14
CDR3nt: TGTGCCTGGAGTCGTACCGGGACACAGAATCAGCCCCAGCATTTT; CDR3aa: CAWSRTGTQNQPQHF; d_gene: .; j_gene: TRBJ1-5; v_gene: TRBV30; len: 15
CDR3nt: TGTGCCAGCAGTTGGACTCTCCGCACAGATACGCAGTATTTT; CDR3aa: CASSWTLRTDTQYF; d_gene: .; j_gene: TRBJ2-3; v_gene: TRBV28; len: 14
CDR3nt: TGTGCCAGTATTAAGAGGAGGGGTTCCAAAAACATTCAGTACTTC; CDR3aa: CASIKRRGSKNIQYF; d_gene: .; j_gene: TRBJ2-4; v_gene: TRBV19; len: 15
CDR3nt: TGTGCCAGCAGCTCGACAGGGGGCGGGTACGAGCAGTACTTC; CDR3aa: CASSSTGGGYEQYF; d_gene: TRBD1; j_gene: TRBJ2-7; v_gene: TRBV7-2; len: 14
CDR3nt: TGTGCCAGCAGTGGACAGGACTATAGCAATCAGCCCCAGCATTTT; CDR3aa: CASSGQDYSNQPQHF; d_gene: TRBD1; j_gene: TRBJ1-5; v_gene: TRBV28; len: 15
CDR3nt: TGTGCCAGCAGCGTAGCTCCCGTATCGGAGACCCAGTACTTC; CDR3aa: CASSVAPVSETQYF; d_gene: .; j_gene: TRBJ2-5; v_gene: TRBV9; len: 14
CDR3nt: TGTGCCAGCAAGGACAGGAGTAAATATGGCTACACCTTC; CDR3aa: CASKDRSKYGYTF; d_gene: TRBD1; j_gene: TRBJ1-2; v_gene: TRBV27; len: 13
CDR3nt: TGTGCCAGCAGTTTGGGCGGGGGTTCTCGGCAAGAGACCCAGTACTTC; CDR3aa: CASSLGGGSRQETQYF; d_gene: TRBD2; j_gene: TRBJ2-5; v_gene: TRBV28; len: 16
CDR3nt: TGTGCCAGCAGTGAAGGGCAGGAGGGCGCCTACGAGCAGTACTTC; CDR3aa: CASSEGQEGAYEQYF; d_gene: .; j_gene: TRBJ2-7; v_gene: TRBV6-1; len: 15
CDR3nt: TGTGCCAGCAGCTTAGGGGGCCCAAGCCGATACGAGCAGTACTTC; CDR3aa: CASSLGGPSRYEQYF; d_gene: .; j_gene: TRBJ2-7; v_gene: TRBV7-9; len: 15
CDR3nt: TGTGCCAGCTCACCCTCCGGGACAGGGACCTACAATGAGCAGTTCTTC; CDR3aa: CASSPSGTGTYNEQFF; d_gene: TRBD1; j_gene: TRBJ2-1; v_gene: TRBV18; len: 16
CDR3nt: TGTGCCAGCAGCTTGACAGACTACGAGCAGTACTTC; CDR3aa: CASSLTDYEQYF; d_gene: .; j_gene: TRBJ2-7; v_gene: TRBV9; len: 12
CDR3nt: TGTGCCTGGGGGACAGACCTGGCTAACTATGGCTACACCTTC; CDR3aa: CAWGTDLANYGYTF; d_gene: TRBD1; j_gene: TRBJ1-2; v_gene: TRBV30; len: 14
CDR3nt: TGTGCCAGCAGCCGCGGGGCGAGGGGTGATAATTCACCCCTCCACTTT; CDR3aa: CASSRGARGDNSPLHF; d_gene: .; j_gene: TRBJ1-6; v_gene: TRBV9; len: 16
CDR3nt: TGTGCCAGCACCCCAAACTTAGGACAGGGGACTGAAGCTTTCTTT; CDR3aa: CASTPNLGQGTEAFF; d_gene: TRBD1; j_gene: TRBJ1-1; v_gene: TRBV7-6; len: 15
CDR3nt: TGTGCCAGCAGCTCGGACACTGTTAGCAATCAGCCCCAGCATTTT; CDR3aa: CASSSDTVSNQPQHF; d_gene: .; j_gene: TRBJ1-5; v_gene: TRBV7-9; len: 15
CDR3nt: TGCGCCAGCAAAGAGGGCGGCTCCTATAATTCACCCCTACACTTT; CDR3aa: CASKEGGSYNSPLHF; d_gene: .; j_gene: TRBJ1-6; v_gene: TRBV5-1; len: 15
CDR3nt: TGTGCCAGCAGAACAGACAGGGGGTCCTACAATGAGCAGTTCTTC; CDR3aa: CASRTDRGSYNEQFF; d_gene: TRBD1; j_gene: TRBJ2-1; v_gene: TRBV6-1; len: 15
CDR3nt: TGTGCCAGCAGCTTAGGAGCGACAAGGGGGTTCTTC; CDR3aa: CASSLGATRGFF; d_gene: .; j_gene: TRBJ2-1; v_gene: TRBV11-2; len: 12
CDR3nt: TGCGCCAGCAGCCTGACAGCTAATAATTCACCCCTCCACTTT; CDR3aa: CASSLTANNSPLHF; d_gene: .; j_gene: TRBJ1-6; v_gene: TRBV5-1; len: 14
CDR3nt: TGCGCCAGCAGACCCGGACAGGGAATCGTTGAAGCTTTCTTT; CDR3aa: CASRPGQGIVEAFF; d_gene: TRBD1; j_gene: TRBJ1-1; v_gene: TRBV5-1; len: 14
CDR3nt: TGTGCCAGCAGTTACTCGGGGACAGCCACGGGAAACGGCTACACCTTC; CDR3aa: CASSYSGTATGNGYTF; d_gene: TRBD1; j_gene: TRBJ1-2; v_gene: TRBV6-5; len: 16
CDR3nt: TGCGCCAGCAGCCAACTAGCGGGGGGTTCCTACGAGCAGTACTTC; CDR3aa: CASSQLAGGSYEQYF; d_gene: TRBD2; j_gene: TRBJ2-7; v_gene: TRBV4-3; len: 15
CDR3nt: TGTGCCAGCAGCTTTCGGGGGGCATTGGACTACACCTTC; CDR3aa: CASSFRGALDYTF; d_gene: .; j_gene: TRBJ1-2; v_gene: TRBV7-6; len: 13
CDR3nt: TGTGCCAGCAGCTCAGGGGGGAACGGTGAAGCTTTCTTT; CDR3aa: CASSSGGNGEAFF; d_gene: TRBD1; j_gene: TRBJ1-1; v_gene: TRBV7-3; len: 13
CDR3nt: TGTGCCAGCAGTGAAGAGGGGCAGGGAGGAAACTATGGCTACACCTTC; CDR3aa: CASSEEGQGGNYGYTF; d_gene: .; j_gene: TRBJ1-2; v_gene: TRBV6-1; len: 16
CDR3nt: TGCGCCAGCAGCCAAGGGGGCCCAGGGGGCAATCAGCCCCAGCATTTT; CDR3aa: CASSQGGPGGNQPQHF; d_gene: .; j_gene: TRBJ1-5; v_gene: TRBV4-1; len: 16
CDR3nt: TGTGCCAGCAGACAGGGAGCTCAGCCCCAGCATTTT; CDR3aa: CASRQGAQPQHF; d_gene: .; j_gene: TRBJ1-5; v_gene: TRBV6-5; len: 12
CDR3nt: TGTGCCATCAGTGGGCAGGGCCTCGACGAGCAGTACTTC; CDR3aa: CAISGQGLDEQYF; d_gene: .; j_gene: TRBJ2-7; v_gene: TRBV10-3; len: 13
CDR3nt: TGTGCCAGCAGCTTAGTGGGACAGGGAGCTTTCTTT; CDR3aa: CASSLVGQGAFF; d_gene: TRBD1; j_gene: TRBJ1-1; v_gene: TRBV7-2; len: 12
CDR3nt: TGTGCCAGCATTACCTGGACAGGCGGAGAGACCCAGTACTTC; CDR3aa: CASITWTGGETQYF; d_gene: TRBD1; j_gene: TRBJ2-5; v_gene: TRBV2; len: 14
CDR3nt: TGTGCCAGCAGCTTAAATTCCAATAATTCACCCCTCCACTTT; CDR3aa: CASSLNSNNSPLHF; d_gene: .; j_gene: TRBJ1-6; v_gene: TRBV11-2; len: 14
CDR3nt: TGTGCCAGCAGTTTATCAGGGGTCTATGGCTACACCTTC; CDR3aa: CASSLSGVYGYTF; d_gene: .; j_gene: TRBJ1-2; v_gene: TRBV27; len: 13
CDR3nt: TGTGCCAGCAGCCAAGTAAGGGGGCTAGGGGATGAGCAGTTCTTC; CDR3aa: CASSQVRGLGDEQFF; d_gene: TRBD1; j_gene: TRBJ2-1; v_gene: TRBV14; len: 15
CDR3nt: TGTGCCAGTAGTCCGGTGGAGTCCTACGAGCAGTACTTC; CDR3aa: CASSPVESYEQYF; d_gene: .; j_gene: TRBJ2-7; v_gene: TRBV19; len: 13
CDR3nt: TGTGCCAGCGGCTTGGACAGGGCTGGCAATCAGCCCCAGCATTTT; CDR3aa: CASGLDRAGNQPQHF; d_gene: TRBD1; j_gene: TRBJ1-5; v_gene: TRBV2; len: 15
CDR3nt: TGTGCCTGGCCAGGGAACTATGGCTACACCTTC; CDR3aa: CAWPGNYGYTF; d_gene: .; j_gene: TRBJ1-2; v_gene: TRBV30; len: 11
CDR3nt: TGTGCCAGCAGTTACGGAGGGAGTACTGGAAACACCATATATTTT; CDR3aa: CASSYGGSTGNTIYF; d_gene: .; j_gene: TRBJ1-3; v_gene: TRBV6-5; len: 15
CDR3nt: TGTGCCAGCAGTTATTCCGGGATTTTCTACGAGCAGTACTTC; CDR3aa: CASSYSGIFYEQYF; d_gene: .; j_gene: TRBJ2-7; v_gene: TRBV6-5; len: 14
CDR3nt: TGTGCCAGCAGTTTCGCGATGACAGTGATCTCCTACGAGCAGTACTTC; CDR3aa: CASSFAMTVISYEQYF; d_gene: .; j_gene: TRBJ2-7; v_gene: TRBV28; len: 16
CDR3nt: TGCGCCAGCAGCCATACTCCCAGCACAGATACGCAGTATTTT; CDR3aa: CASSHTPSTDTQYF; d_gene: .; j_gene: TRBJ2-3; v_gene: TRBV4-3; len: 14
CDR3nt: TGTGCCAGCAGGTACAGGGAGAATGCTGGAAACACCATATATTTT; CDR3aa: CASRYRENAGNTIYF; d_gene: .; j_gene: TRBJ1-3; v_gene: TRBV2; len: 15
CDR3nt: TGTGCCAGCAGTTTGGGTACTAGCGGGAGGGTAAATCGTGGCGAGCAGTACTTC; CDR3aa: CASSLGTSGRVNRGEQYF; d_gene: TRBD2; j_gene: TRBJ2-7; v_gene: TRBV28; len: 18